These 14 T cell receptor beta chains were sequenced from one sample in a study of blood T cell repertoires in COVID-19. Assay used: immunoSEQ multiplex PCR; TCRdb lists only in-frame clones, some missing. The table records more than 90,000 clones, 91% of them present only once. Material for sequencing was peripheral blood. The receptors were sampled from a man aged 50 to 59 with acute or convalescent COVID-19.

The CDR3 region is CASSQVGTVNEQFF. CDR3 nucleotides: TGCGCCAGCAGCCAAGTAGGGACAGTCAATGAGCAGTTCTTC. The chain uses TRBV4-3 and TRBJ2-1, with 7 bases matching TRBD1. V was pared by 1 base and J by 6 bases, with 3 bases of the junction left unmatched. This CDR3 is built from 14 residues. Germline V gene lookup returns CDR1 LGHNA and CDR2 YSLEER.

The chain uses TRBV5-1 and TRBJ2-2; D is uncertain. Trimming took off 6 bases at V and 4 bases at J, with 4 bases between the two ends. Looked up from germline, CDR1 is SGHRS and CDR2 is YFSETQ. The CDR3 consists of 11 residues. The CDR3 nucleotides read TGCGCCAGCACCTCCACCGGGGAGCTGTTTTTT. Encoded protein: CASTSTGELFF.

This clone was counted once. J is TRBJ2-5 and V is TRBV10-1; TRBD2 is a possible D gene (5 bases). The CDR3 runs 13 residues. CDR1 and CDR2 from the germline V gene are WNHNN and SYGVQD (reference sequence). The V end lost 3 bases, the J end lost 8 bases, and 13 bases lay between the germline ends. The CDR3: CASSEIGSGTQYF. The CDR3 nucleotides are TGCGCCAGCAGTGAAATAGGCTCGGGAACCCAGTACTTC.

The V gene is TRBV5-1, the J gene TRBJ1-3; tentatively, D is TRBD1 (6 bases). This CDR3 spans 14 amino acids. Germline assignment: CDR1 SGHRS and CDR2 YFSETQ. The V and J ends lost 4 bases and 0 bases respectively, with 8 bases between them. The chain's CDR3 is CASSVDSSGNTIYF. CDR3 coding DNA: TGCGCCAGCAGCGTGGACAGCTCTGGAAACACCATATATTTT.

The chain is built from TRBV2 and TRBJ1-5, with TRBD1 matching over 7 bases. Germline V gene sequence: CDR1 SNHLY, CDR2 FYNNEI. The CDR3 is 17 residues long. J gave up 3 bases and V 4 bases, and 12 bases lay outside the gene matches. In DNA, the CDR3 is TGTGCCAGCAGTGGGAACCTCGACAGGGAGGTCAATCAGCCCCAGCATTTT. The encoded protein is CASSGNLDREVNQPQHF.

The chain recombines TRBV29-1 with TRBJ1-1, with 7 nucleotides matching TRBD1. Germline values: CDR1 SQVTM, CDR2 ANQGSEA. V trimming: 6 bases; J trimming: 4 bases; junction bases outside the gene matches: 8. The length of the CDR3 is 13 residues. The CDR3 protein is CSVPRQGTTEAFF. The CDR3 region has the DNA TGCAGCGTACCCAGACAGGGTACCACTGAAGCTTTCTTT.

This clone was counted only a few times. DNA for the CDR3: TGTGCCAGCAGCGCCTGGGGACACGATTATGGCTACACCTTC. Amino acids: CASSAWGHDYGYTF. The genes are TRBV5-8 and TRBJ1-2; tentative D call: TRBD1 (6 bases). Germline lookup yields CDR1 SGHTS and CDR2 YDEGEE. V lost 4 bases and J lost 5, with 15 bases in between. The CDR3 has 14 residues. Looking up the rest from reference TRBV5-8 and TRBJ1-2 gives the full variable domain: EAGVTQSPTHLIKTRGQQATLRCSPISGHTSVYWYQQALGLGLQFLLWYDEGEERNRGNFPPRFSGRQFPNYSSELNVNALELEDSALYLCASSAWGHDYGYTFGSGTRLTVV.

The CDR3 is CASSLWAGSYEQYF. The CDR3 DNA reads as TGTGCCAGCAGTTTATGGGCAGGGTCCTACGAGCAGTACTTC. This chain uses TRBV28 with TRBJ2-7, with D maybe TRBD1 (5 bases). The germline CDR1 and CDR2 sequences are MDHEN and SYDVKM. This CDR3 comprises 14 residues. Deletions cut 0 bases from V and 1 base from J, with 7 bases between.

A single count supports this clone. CDR3 residues: CASSFWSGQETQYF. CDR3 coding DNA: TGCGCCAGCAGCTTCTGGTCAGGCCAAGAGACCCAGTACTTC. The chain has TRBV5-1 and TRBJ2-5, with D uncertain. Germline V gene data show CDR1 as SGHRS and CDR2 as YFSETQ. V lost 2 bases, J lost 1 base, and 9 bases lay in between. CDR3 length: 14 residues.

The chain couples TRBV27 to TRBJ1-1; no clear D. The V end was cut by 8 bases, the J end by 3 bases, with 13 bases between. Per germline, CDR1 MNHEY and CDR2 SMNVEV (reference sequence). The CDR3 is 13 amino acids. The CDR3: CASEGAGDTEAFF. The CDR3 region has the DNA TGTGCCAGCGAGGGCGCCGGGGACACTGAAGCTTTCTTT.

The J gene is TRBJ2-1, the V gene TRBV2, with 8 bases that match TRBD1. Trimming cost V 5 bases and J 6 bases; bases outside gene matches: 6. The CDR3 extends over 14 amino acids. The germline V gene encodes CDR1 SNHLY and CDR2 FYNNEI. This CDR3 reads CASSPGTGLNEQFF. The CDR3 region has the DNA TGTGCCAGCAGTCCCGGGACAGGCCTCAATGAGCAGTTCTTC.

This chain links TRBV28 with TRBJ1-6; D remains ambiguous. V dropped 3 bases and J dropped 7 bases, with 13 bases sitting between them. Germline-derived CDR1 and CDR2 are MDHEN and SYDVKM. The CDR3 has 15 amino acids. The CDR3 DNA is TGTGCCAGCAGTTTCCGCCGAGGGTTGAATTCACCCCTCCACTTT. Translated: CASSFRRGLNSPLHF.

This rearrangement joins TRBV3-1 (or the pseudogene TRBV3-2) to TRBJ1-2; D remains ambiguous. Trimming cost V 3 bases and J 14 bases, with 13 bases left between them. The CDR3 runs 11 residues. CDR1 is LGHDT and CDR2 is YNNKEL in the germline V gene (reference sequence). CDR3 in amino acids: CASSQSSGKTF. CDR3 bases: TGTGCCAGCAGCCAGAGCAGCGGTAAAACCTTC.

The chain combines TRBV4-1 with TRBJ2-7, with 7 bases identical to TRBD2. CDR1 MGHRA and CDR2 YSYEKL come from the germline V gene. V shed 0 bases, J shed 3 bases, and the junction held 5 bases outside the gene matches. The CDR3 is 15 residues long. CDR3 in DNA: TGCGCCAGCAGCCAAGATTTCAGGACTAGCTACGAGCAGTACTTC. Translated: CASSQDFRTSYEQYF.